This entry describes one T cell receptor beta chain. In the original workflow: Estimation of nucleated cell counts was performed using reference gene primer amplification. Produced via immunoSEQ multiplex PCR; TCRdb's table is partial and in-frame only. For V, J and clone size, that table is used; D and trimming come from the DNA. The data hold around 200,000 clones, with 85% to 90% observed a single time. This record comes from a study of blood T cell repertoires in COVID-19. Study-level background: Sites across the United States, Italy and Spain contributed samples from acute and convalescent COVID-19. T cells, B-cell-depleted T cells, or PBMCs supplied cDNA or gDNA.

Germline values: CDR1 SGHNT, CDR2 YYREEE (reference sequence). The V and J ends lost 0 bases and 3 bases, in that order; junction bases with no gene match: 0. The CDR3 runs 14 residues. The origin of this receptor is a man aged 65 to 79 with active or convalescent COVID-19. The chain links TRBV5-4 to TRBJ2-1; 7 bases map to TRBD2. The sequenced sample was peripheral blood. The CDR3 here is CASSLGTSYNEQFF. The CDR3 DNA sequence: TGTGCCAGCAGCTTGGGGACTAGCTACAATGAGCAGTTCTTC.